This record covers a single TCR beta chain. This record belongs to a study of graft-versus-host responses after intestinal transplantation. Study details: Transplants were multivisceral, liver-intestinal, or isolated intestinal.

The CDR3 covers 12 residues. CDR1 is SSHAT and CDR2 is FNYEAQ in the germline V gene (reference sequence). Between the trimmed V and J ends, which lost 4 bases and 10 bases, there was a span of 11 bases. Assay used: immunoSEQ multiplex PCR; TCRdb lists only in-frame clones, some missing. The data hold 40,000 or so clones, with over 85% observed a single time. The V call is TRBV7-7, the J call TRBJ2-1, with D possibly being TRBD1 or TRBD2 (6 bases each). This TCR was recovered from a human patient who received an intestinal transplant, so some T cells may come from the graft donor. Material: PBMCs, obtained 267 days after transplant. CDR3 sequence: CASSWGRDEQFF. The CDR3 nucleotides are TGTGCCAGCAGCTGGGGGCGGGACGAGCAGTTCTTC.